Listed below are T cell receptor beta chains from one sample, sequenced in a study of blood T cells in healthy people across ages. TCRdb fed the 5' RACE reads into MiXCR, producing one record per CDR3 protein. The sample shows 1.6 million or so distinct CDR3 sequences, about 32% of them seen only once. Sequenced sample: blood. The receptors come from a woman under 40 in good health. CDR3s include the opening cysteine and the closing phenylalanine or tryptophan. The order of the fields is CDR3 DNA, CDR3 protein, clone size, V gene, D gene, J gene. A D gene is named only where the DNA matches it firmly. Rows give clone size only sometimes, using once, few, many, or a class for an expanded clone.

TGCAGCGTTGTGGGAACGGACTATGGCTACACCTTC,CSVVGTDYGYTF,NA,TRBV29-1,NA,TRBJ1-2
TGTGCCAGCAGTACTCCTAGCGGGAGTGAGCAGTTCTTC,CASSTPSGSEQFF,few,TRBV27,TRBD2,TRBJ2-1
TGTGCCAGTAGTATCGGGGGACAGGAGAGAGAGCAGTTCTTC,CASSIGGQEREQFF,NA,TRBV19,TRBD1,TRBJ2-1
TGTGCCAGCAGGGAAGGGTACCGCCAAGAGACCCAGTACTTC,CASREGYRQETQYF,NA,TRBV2,NA,TRBJ2-5
TGTGCCAGCAGCTTAGAGGTAGCGGGAGTCTACGAGCAGTACTTC,CASSLEVAGVYEQYF,NA,TRBV11-2,TRBD2,TRBJ2-7
TGTGCCAGCAGCTTACCCGACAGTCAAGAGACCCAGTACTTC,CASSLPDSQETQYF,few,TRBV5-6,NA,TRBJ2-5
TGTGCCAGCAGCATACTAAGCTACGGGAGAGGGACGGCAGATACGCAGTATTTT,CASSILSYGRGTADTQYF,NA,TRBV27,NA,TRBJ2-3
TGTGCCACCAGCAGCCCGGGGACAGATATCTCTTATGGCTACACCTTC,CATSSPGTDISYGYTF,NA,TRBV15,TRBD1,TRBJ1-2
TGTGCCAGCAGCTCCCAGCCTGGTAGTCTTAGTGGCTACACCTTC,CASSSQPGSLSGYTF,NA,TRBV9,NA,TRBJ1-2
TGTGCCAGCAGCCAAGCGACGGGAGGGGCGAAAGATACGCAGTATTTT,CASSQATGGAKDTQYF,NA,TRBV3-1,TRBD2,TRBJ2-3
TGTGCCAGCAGCCAAGGTCTTGTTAGCAATCAGCCCCAGCATTTT,CASSQGLVSNQPQHF,NA,TRBV3-1,NA,TRBJ1-5